The 28 T cell receptor beta chains below come from one sample, sequenced in a study of identical twins. TCRdb itself ran the 5' RACE reads through MiXCR, one entry per CDR3 protein. The sample contains about 480,000 distinct CDR3 sequences, about 14% of which appear only once. Another study also made use of these data, one on yellow fever vaccine responses in identical twins.

The sample consisted of CD4+ T cells sorted from blood. These receptors originate from a woman aged 18-30 years in good health.

This clonotype was recorded a few times. The chain has TRBV20-1 and TRBJ2-5; weak D call: TRBD2 (6 bases). This CDR3 comprises 13 residues. V dropped 1 base and J dropped 5 bases, with 11 bases sitting between them. Per germline, CDR1 DFQATT and CDR2 SNEGSKA (reference sequence). The CDR3 nucleotides are TGCAGTGCTAGAGTCGACCGGGGGGAGACCCAGTACTTC. This encodes CSARVDRGETQYF.

This clonotype was seen a few times. The chain joins TRBV15 to TRBJ2-3; D may be TRBD2 (5 bases). The CDR3 length is 15 residues. The germline V gene has CDR1 LNHNV and CDR2 YYDKDF (reference sequence). Trimming left V 1 base short and J 4 bases short, with 12 bases between. The CDR3 loop reads CATSRAMAGPDTQYF. In DNA, the CDR3 is TGTGCCACCAGCAGAGCGATGGCGGGCCCAGATACGCAGTATTTT.

The gene calls are TRBV7-2 and TRBJ2-7; 10 positions agree with TRBD2. Trimming at V came to 7 bases and at J to 7 bases, leaving 10 bases not matched to a gene. Germline V lookup: CDR1 SGHTA, CDR2 FQGNSA. This CDR3 has 14 residues. CDR3 residues: CASTGAGGPREQYF. Here the CDR3 DNA reads TGTGCCAGCACCGGAGCGGGGGGGCCTAGAGAGCAGTACTTC.

The chain has TRBV20-1 and TRBJ2-3, with 13 bases fitting TRBD2. The germline V gene encodes CDR1 DFQATT and CDR2 SNEGSKA (reference sequence). This CDR3 comprises 14 residues. J gave up 4 bases and V 5 bases, and 3 bases lay outside the gene matches. CDR3 nucleotides: TGCAGTGCTCGAACTAGCGGGAGGGCAGATACGCAGTATTTT. As protein: CSARTSGRADTQYF.

The rearrangement uses TRBV7-2 and TRBJ2-3, with unresolved D. This CDR3 is built from 13 residues. Germline assignment: CDR1 SGHTA and CDR2 FQGNSA. The ends were cut back, 2 bases at V and 0 bases at J, with 3 bases in the middle. The CDR3 loop reads CASSLISTDTQYF. Here the CDR3 DNA reads TGTGCCAGCAGCTTAATCAGCACAGATACGCAGTATTTT. The variable domain in full, with the rest retrieved from reference TRBV7-2 and TRBJ2-3, is GAGVSQSPSNKVTEKGKDVELRCDPISGHTALYWYRQSLGQGLEFLIYFQGNSAPDKSGLPSDRFSAERTGGSVSTLTIQRTQQEDSAVYLCASSLISTDTQYFGPGTRLTVL.

This clonotype has more than one count but fewer than ten. The genes are TRBV20-1 and TRBJ2-7, with 16 bases identical to TRBD2. The CDR3 consists of 16 residues. CDR1 DFQATT and CDR2 SNEGSKA come from the germline V gene (reference sequence). V shed 6 bases, J shed 3 bases, and the junction held 8 bases outside the gene matches. This chain's CDR3 is CSARGLAGGPNYEQYF. The CDR3 DNA reads TGCAGTGCCAGGGGACTAGCGGGAGGGCCAAACTACGAGCAGTACTTC.

This clonotype has a handful of counts. The chain employs TRBV27 and TRBJ1-5; D gene ambiguous. The CDR3 has 15 amino acids. Trimming removed 2 bases at V and 6 bases at J, with 14 bases between. Germline V gene sequence: CDR1 MNHEY, CDR2 SMNVEV (reference sequence). The CDR3 here is CASSLDKLSRQPQHF. Written as DNA, the CDR3 is TGTGCCAGCAGTTTAGACAAGCTGTCGCGTCAGCCCCAGCATTTT.

This clonotype showed up just a few times. J is TRBJ2-3 and V is TRBV12-3 or TRBV12-4; D gene ambiguous. The CDR3 length is 16 residues. The V end lost 6 bases, the J end lost 1 base, and 17 bases lay between the germline ends. As DNA, the CDR3 is TGTGCCAGCAGCCCCAAGGCGGACCCGCGCACAGATACGCAGTATTTT. The encoded protein is CASSPKADPRTDTQYF.

This chain uses TRBV28 with TRBJ2-1; D assignment may be TRBD1 or TRBD2 (5 bases each). The CDR3 length is 15 residues. Trimming shortened V by 6 bases and J by 2 bases, and 14 bases separated the two germline ends. Germline V gene lookup returns CDR1 MDHEN and CDR2 SYDVKM. DNA of the CDR3: TGTGCCAGCAGACAGAGGGGCGTAGCCTACAATGAGCAGTTCTTC. Protein sequence: CASRQRGVAYNEQFF. Drawing the rest from reference TRBV28 and TRBJ2-1, the complete variable domain is DVKVTQSSRYLVKRTGEKVFLECVQDMDHENMFWYRQDPGLGLRLIYFSYDVKMKEKGDIPEGYSVSREKKERFSLILESASTNQTSMYLCASRQRGVAYNEQFFGPGTRLTVL.

This clonotype came up many times. The J gene is TRBJ2-3, the V gene TRBV5-1, with TRBD2 as a possible D gene (6 bases). V lost 2 bases to trimming and J lost 0 bases, with 13 bases between them. The CDR3 loop spans 16 amino acids. Looked up from germline, CDR1 is SGHRS and CDR2 is YFSETQ. Written as DNA, the CDR3 is TGCGCCAGCAGCTTCGGTGTCGGGGGAAGCACAGATACGCAGTATTTT. Its translation is CASSFGVGGSTDTQYF.

This clonotype was counted ten times or more. The CDR3 reads CASSPFGTGGLNEQFF. The CDR3 bases are TGTGCCAGCAGCCCGTTTGGGACGGGAGGATTGAATGAGCAGTTCTTC. The chain recombines TRBV7-9 with TRBJ2-1; the match to TRBD2 covers 7 bases. The V gene end was trimmed by 5 bases and the J gene end by 7 bases; junction bases not matched to a gene: 14. CDR3 length equals 16 residues. In germline, CDR1 is SEHNR, CDR2 FQNEAQ (reference sequence).

This clonotype was seen more than once but under ten times. V usage is TRBV6-6 and J usage is TRBJ1-2, with D uncertain. CDR3 length: 13 residues. The V gene's germline CDR1 is MNHNY and CDR2 SVGAGI (reference sequence). V shed 5 bases and J shed 8 bases, with 15 bases lying between them. CDR3 region: CASSQTTPGGYTF. The CDR3 nucleotides are TGTGCCAGCAGTCAGACTACCCCGGGAGGCTACACCTTC.

This clonotype came up many times. The chain joins TRBV28 to TRBJ1-4; 7 bases agree with TRBD1. From germline, CDR1 is MDHEN and CDR2 SYDVKM. The CDR3 has 14 amino acids. J was trimmed by 5 bases and V by 7 bases; bases with no gene match: 7. The chain's CDR3 is CASTPGQRNEKLFF. The CDR3 DNA is TGTGCCAGCACCCCGGGACAGAGGAATGAAAAACTGTTTTTT.

The rearrangement uses TRBV9 and TRBJ2-1; 12 bases line up with TRBD2. Per germline, CDR1 SGDLS and CDR2 YYNGEE. CDR3 length: 16 residues. Losses at the gene ends were 0 bases for V and 6 bases for J; bases not matched to a gene: 4. In DNA, the CDR3 is TGTGCCAGCAGCGTAGCTCTAGCGGGAGGGATCAATGAGCAGTTCTTC. Translating gives CASSVALAGGINEQFF. The complete variable domain, with remaining parts taken from reference TRBV9 and TRBJ2-1, reads DSGVTQTPKHLITATGQRVTLRCSPRSGDLSVYWYQQSLDQGLQFLIQYYNGEERAKGNILERFSAQQFPDLHSELNLSSLELGDSALYFCASSVALAGGINEQFFGPGTRLTVL.

The V call is TRBV25-1, the J call TRBJ1-1; D uncertain. Trimming stripped 1 base from V and 7 bases from J, with 10 bases between. Germline CDR1 MGHDK, CDR2 SYGVNS. CDR3 length equals 13 residues. The CDR3 sequence: CASSESWGGEAFF. CDR3 sequence (DNA): TGTGCCAGCAGTGAATCTTGGGGAGGTGAAGCTTTCTTT.

This clonotype was counted ten times or more. The chain joins TRBV30 to TRBJ2-1; D is perhaps TRBD2 (5 bases). The CDR3 extends over 14 amino acids. Germline V gene data show CDR1 as GTSNPN and CDR2 as SVGIG (reference sequence). V shed 3 bases and J shed 4 bases, with 13 bases lying between them. CDR3 protein: CAWRKSGIYNEQFF. As DNA, the CDR3 is TGTGCCTGGAGGAAAAGCGGAATTTACAATGAGCAGTTCTTC.

This chain connects TRBV5-6 to TRBJ2-3, with D hard to call. Looked up from germline, CDR1 is SGHDT and CDR2 is YYEEEE. The CDR3 runs to 13 residues. V was cut by 4 bases and J by 9 bases, with 15 bases left in between. The CDR3 DNA reads as TGTGCCAGCAGCGAGACTGGCAAGGGCACGCAGTATTTT. Encoded protein: CASSETGKGTQYF. Full variable domain (remainder filled in from reference TRBV5-6 and TRBJ2-3): DAGVTQSPTHLIKTRGQQVTLRCSPKSGHDTVSWYQQALGQGPQFIFQYYEEEERQRGNFPDRFSGHQFPNYSSELNVNALLLGDSALYLCASSETGKGTQYFGPGTRLTVL.

The genes are TRBV20-1 and TRBJ2-3; the D gene is possibly TRBD2 (6 bases). The CDR3 length is 14 residues. Germline assignment: CDR1 DFQATT and CDR2 SNEGSKA (reference sequence). V lost 0 bases and J 0 bases, leaving 7 bases between the germline ends. The CDR3 DNA reads as TGCAGTGCTAGAGAAGGGACTAGCACAGATACGCAGTATTTT. It specifies CSAREGTSTDTQYF.

This clonotype came up a few times. This sequence joins TRBV7-9 and TRBJ2-5; TRBD2 might be the D (6 bases). The CDR3 has 15 amino acids. CDR1 SEHNR and CDR2 FQNEAQ come from the germline V gene (reference sequence). Trimming removed 1 base from V and 4 bases from J, with 13 bases in between. The CDR3 loop is CASSLGRAGGETQYF. The CDR3 DNA sequence: TGTGCCAGCAGCTTAGGGAGAGCGGGCGGAGAGACCCAGTACTTC.

This clonotype was seen a few times. V usage is TRBV5-1 and J usage is TRBJ2-1; 10 positions match TRBD2. J was trimmed by 3 bases and V by 2 bases; bases with no gene match: 20. Germline CDR1 and CDR2: SGHRS and YFSETQ. CDR3 length: 21 amino acids. DNA of the CDR3: TGCGCCAGCAGCTTCGGGGGAGACATATCTTATAGCGGGGGGTTCTACAATGAGCAGTTCTTC. Its translation is CASSFGGDISYSGGFYNEQFF.

A few counts support this clonotype. V is TRBV6-5 and J is TRBJ1-5; 8 bases align to TRBD1. The germline CDR1 and CDR2 sequences are MNHEY and SVGAGI. The CDR3 consists of 17 residues. J gave up 3 bases and V 2 bases, and 9 bases lay outside the gene matches. CDR3 sequence reads: CASSYPFDRGLNQPQHF. CDR3 coding DNA: TGTGCCAGCAGTTACCCCTTTGACAGGGGCCTCAATCAGCCCCAGCATTTT.

The chain employs TRBV5-6 and TRBJ2-4, with a tentative D call TRBD1 (6 bases). Germline V gene lookup returns CDR1 SGHDT and CDR2 YYEEEE. The V end lost 0 bases, the J end lost 6 bases, and 16 bases lay between the germline ends. The CDR3 contains 16 residues. CDR3 DNA: TGTGCCAGCAGCTTGGGCCAGGGGACCTCCTTAAACATTCAGTACTTC. This encodes CASSLGQGTSLNIQYF.

The chain joins TRBV15 to TRBJ2-5; D is ambiguous. Germline V lookup: CDR1 LNHNV, CDR2 YYDKDF (reference sequence). Trimming cost V 1 base and J 5 bases, with 11 bases left between them. The CDR3 has 14 residues. CDR3 coding DNA: TGTGCCACCAGCAGAGGGCGGACGGCGGAGACCCAGTACTTC. Its translation: CATSRGRTAETQYF.

The V call is TRBV7-2, the J call TRBJ2-3; 8 positions match TRBD1. This CDR3 contains 16 residues. CDR1 and CDR2 from the germline V gene are SGHTA and FQGNSA. The V gene end was trimmed by 0 bases and the J gene end by 4 bases; junction bases not matched to a gene: 6. CDR3 sequence reads: CASSLAPGQVPDTQYF. The CDR3 DNA sequence: TGTGCCAGCAGCTTAGCGCCGGGACAGGTGCCAGATACGCAGTATTTT.

This rearrangement joins TRBV5-6 to TRBJ2-2; D is possibly TRBD1 (6 bases). The CDR3 is 16 amino acids. Germline V gives CDR1 SGHDT, CDR2 YYEEEE. With 0 bases removed from V and 4 bases from J, the gap between germline ends came to 13 bases. The CDR3 nucleotides are TGTGCCAGCAGCTTGGACAGGGTATTTGGCACCGGGGAGCTGTTTTTT. The encoded protein is CASSLDRVFGTGELFF.

This chain links TRBV5-1 with TRBJ2-5; D remains unclear. Germline V gene sequence: CDR1 SGHRS, CDR2 YFSETQ. The CDR3 consists of 13 residues. Trimming left V 7 bases short and J 2 bases short, with 12 bases between. CDR3 nucleotides: TGCGCCAGCTCGATGGGCCCTCAAGAGACCCAGTACTTC. Translating gives CASSMGPQETQYF.

This clonotype came up many times. J is TRBJ2-1 and V is TRBV5-6; TRBD2 matches at 8 bases. Germline trimming cut 4 bases from V and 7 bases from J; bases unmatched to any gene: 10. The CDR3 extends over 15 amino acids. Germline V lookup: CDR1 SGHDT, CDR2 YYEEEE. This chain's CDR3 is CASSPAGALGNEQFF. CDR3 nucleotides: TGTGCCAGCAGCCCAGCGGGAGCTTTGGGTAATGAGCAGTTCTTC.

This clonotype was observed a few times. The chain recombines TRBV5-1 with TRBJ2-7; 9 nucleotides match TRBD1. In germline, CDR1 is SGHRS, CDR2 YFSETQ. V was pared by 4 bases and J by 4 bases, with 12 bases of the junction left unmatched. The CDR3 covers 16 residues. The CDR3 here is CASSLNPTGGIYEQYF. In DNA, the CDR3 is TGCGCCAGCAGCCTCAACCCGACAGGGGGTATTTACGAGCAGTACTTC.